This T cell receptor (beta chain) comes out of a study of persistence of HIV-infected CD4 T cells. Study in general: Donors had been on suppressive ART for a median of approximately eight years. Findings and caveats of the study: Proviral oligoclonality tracked with TCR oligoclonality within the same sorted cells.

The immunoSEQ assay was version 4, run in survey mode. Template was genomic DNA at 10 ng/uL, with up to 1 ug used per sample. Clones were read by immunoSEQ multiplex PCR, and TCRdb kept only the in-frame ones, dropping some. Here the sample spans approximately 31,000 clones, about four fifths being singletons. Notes on this clone: Antigen: not known.

Germline V gene data show CDR1 as LNHDA and CDR2 as SQIVND (reference sequence). The V gene lost 2 bases and the J gene lost 1 base, with 5 bases spanning the gap. The CDR3 is 14 residues long. Cells were stimulated with CMV-infected fibroblast lysates at roughly 10 ug/mL. Sorted nonresponding memory CD4+ T cells were CD40L-negative, CD69-negative, CD45RO-high. For at least 4 years, plasma HIV-1 RNA was undetectable (<50 copies/mL). The sample here was CD4+ T cells sorted from PBMCs after 18-hour stimulation, taken from a patient who received antiretroviral therapy. This receptor was identified in an adult man with HIV who was CMV-seropositive. The gene calls are TRBV19 and TRBJ2-2; D call uncertain. The CDR3 DNA follows: TGTGCCAGTAGTATATCCGAGAACACCGGGGAGCTGTTTTTT. This encodes CASSISENTGELFF.